The present TCR beta chain was sequenced within a study of blood T cell repertoires in COVID-19 (TCRdb year 2020). General notes on the study: Samples covering the acute and convalescent phases of COVID-19 were provided by collaborators in the United States, Italy and Spain. The dataset comprised deeply sampled blood TCRbeta repertoires from subjects exposed to, actively infected with, or recovered from COVID-19. A freely available public database, intended as a resource for researchers studying the immune response to SARS-CoV-2, is where the repertoires were released. Where available, HLA class I and class II types were obtained from metadata supplied by the sample provider rather than from assay-based typing. The material from the prospective study consisted of cDNA or gDNA derived from T cells, B-cell-depleted T cells, or PBMCs. The samples were drawn from the first 160 participants of the ongoing ImmuneRACE study and from some 1,300 subjects provided by 6 global collaborators. Sample metadata almost always included a de-identified subject ID, COVID-19 status, age in years and sex. General findings and caveats noted by the study authors: Clinical and demographic metadata were provided uncurated, with the amount varying by source and participant.

TCRbeta CDR3 regions were amplified from genomic DNA using the immunoSEQ Assay, a bias-controlled multiplex PCR. For the original study's pipeline: The number of nucleated cells in each sample was estimated by amplification of reference gene primers within the assay. To quantify the absolute abundance of each unique TCRbeta CDR3 rearrangement, sequence reads were collapsed and filtered. For each sample, productive Simpson clonality was calculated as the square root of Simpson's diversity index across productive rearrangements. TCRdb mirrors the immuneACCESS table, restricted to in-frame sequences. Some clones are absent from its copies; in checked studies, under half trace to an unresolved V gene, and the reason for the others is unknown. The V and J calls and the clone size are those of that table, but D and trimming were determined from the DNA. A total of approximately 57,000 clones appear in this sample, about 83% of them only once. The ten most abundant clones make up 4.7% of the sample.

The collaborating institutions used their own protocols to collect whole blood in K2EDTA tubes. For TCRbeta analysis, collaborators shipped samples as frozen whole blood, isolated PBMCs, or DNA extracted from either of those sample types. The CDR3 runs 12 amino acids, cysteine and phenylalanine included. Only the CDR3 part of the read is kept: 36 bases, read in frame from the first base. According to the germline V gene (reference sequence), CDR1 reads GTSNPN and CDR2 reads SVGIG. V was cut back by 1 base and J by 7 bases, leaving a gap of 9 bases between them. To note about this clone: Its cognate antigen has yet to be identified. No base qualities exist here, and no much larger clone lies one base off it.

This TCR was recovered from a man aged 40-50 years with active COVID-19. The sample was peripheral blood. The V and J genes are TRBV30 and TRBJ2-3; 6 matching bases give a weak D call of TRBD1. At the DNA level, the sequence is TGTGCCTGGAGTGCAGACAGGAATACGCAGTATTTT. Its product reads: CAWSADRNTQYF.